Shown below are 10 T cell receptor beta chains from a single sample sequenced in a study of Graves' ophthalmopathy and Graves' hyperthyroidism. Investigators amplified TCR beta CDR3 regions from RNA transcripts. Second-round multiplex PCR followed a first-round RT-PCR using HTBI primers. In TCRdb, the multiplex PCR reads were re-called with MiXCR into one record per CDR3 protein. The sample yields roughly 1.1 million distinct CDR3 sequences, 35% to 45% seen once. Source material: peripheral blood or thyroid tissue (not recorded which). The receptors stem from an adult man with Graves' hyperthyroidism.

This clonotype was recorded only once. The rearrangement uses TRBV12-3 or TRBV12-4 and TRBJ1-1, with 7 bases lining up with TRBD1. This CDR3 is 14 amino acids long. V lost 6 bases to trimming and J lost 4 bases; unmatched junction nucleotides: 8. CDR3 protein: CASSRGQASTEAFF. The CDR3 DNA reads as TGTGCCAGCAGCCGTGGACAGGCAAGCACTGAAGCTTTCTTT.

In its sample, this clonotype was seen once. The CDR3 region is CSTFRDRGHEQYF. CDR3 coding DNA: TGCAGTACCTTCCGGGACAGGGGCCACGAGCAGTACTTC. The chain employs TRBV20-1 and TRBJ2-7; 10 positions match TRBD1. The CDR3 is made up of 13 amino acids. V lost 8 bases to trimming and J lost 5 bases; unmatched junction nucleotides: 9. Germline values: CDR1 DFQATT, CDR2 SNEGSKA (reference sequence).

This clonotype occurred once. The chain is built from TRBV6-5 and TRBJ2-7; 7 bases fit TRBD1. After removal of 8 bases from V and 3 bases from J, the junction contained 7 bases not matched to a gene. This CDR3 contains 13 residues. Germline loops: CDR1 MNHEY, CDR2 SVGAGI. The CDR3 here is CASGPGQSYEQYF. In DNA form, the CDR3 reads TGTGCCAGCGGACCGGGACAGAGCTACGAGCAGTACTTC.

The chain couples TRBV29-1 to TRBJ2-5; 9 nucleotides line up with TRBD1. Losses at the gene ends were 8 bases for V and 4 bases for J; bases not matched to a gene: 5. The CDR3 spans 12 residues. Germline V CDR1 and CDR2: SQVTM, ANQGSEA. The CDR3 nucleotides read TGCAGCTCAACAGGGGGCGGAGAGACCCAGTACTTC. This translates into CSSTGGGETQYF.

This chain links TRBV29-1 with TRBJ1-5; D is unclear. The CDR3 runs 17 residues. V lost 2 bases and J lost 2, with 19 bases in between. The V gene's germline CDR1 is SQVTM and CDR2 ANQGSEA. The CDR3 region is CSVEPRSGMMGNQPQHF. The CDR3 nucleotides read TGCAGCGTTGAACCTCGGTCGGGGATGATGGGCAATCAGCCCCAGCATTTT.

The chain couples TRBV20-1 to TRBJ1-6; D may be TRBD1 (5 bases). CDR3 length: 17 amino acids. The V and J ends lost 5 bases and 2 bases respectively, with 19 bases between them. Germline V gene lookup returns CDR1 DFQATT and CDR2 SNEGSKA (reference sequence). The CDR3 DNA reads as TGCAGTGCTGCCCGGGGGGATCGTTCGGCCTATAATTCACCCCTCCACTTT. This gives the protein CSAARGDRSAYNSPLHF.

Concerning this clonotype: Sequence at one end of the junction differs from germline and may be a read error. The chain couples TRBV19 to TRBJ1-6, with D possibly TRBD1 on 5 matching bases. The CDR3 is 13 amino acids. Germline CDR1 and CDR2: LNHDA and SQIVND (reference sequence). Written as DNA, the CDR3 is TGTGCCAGTATCCAGGGCTCCAATTCGCCCCTCCACTTT. As protein: CASIQGSNSPLHF.

The chain has TRBV29-1 and TRBJ1-6, with D possibly being TRBD1 (6 bases). Trimming took 8 bases from V and 3 from J, leaving 14 bases between them. Germline assignment: CDR1 SQVTM and CDR2 ANQGSEA. The CDR3 spans 14 residues. CDR3 in amino acids: CSSSPGHYNSPLHF. The DNA for the CDR3 is TGCAGCAGTTCGCCGGGACACTATAATTCACCCCTCCACTTT.

In this sample, this clonotype turned up many times. This CDR3 reads CASSVNRDSYEQYF. The CDR3 DNA reads TGTGCCAGTAGTGTAAACAGGGACTCCTACGAGCAGTACTTC. The rearrangement links TRBV19 to TRBJ2-7; weak D call: TRBD1 (6 bases). Between the trimmed V and J ends, which lost 5 bases and 0 bases, there was a span of 11 bases. Germline V CDR1 and CDR2: LNHDA, SQIVND (reference sequence). The CDR3 is 14 amino acids.

The chain joins TRBV24-1 to TRBJ2-5, with a tentative D call TRBD2 (6 bases). This CDR3 spans 12 amino acids. Germline V gene sequence: CDR1 KGHDR, CDR2 SFDVKD. Trimming took 10 bases from V and 2 from J, leaving 10 bases between them. CDR3 in DNA: TGTGCCACGGGACTCTTACAAGAGACCCAGTACTTC. Translation: CATGLLQETQYF.